Listed here are 5 T cell receptor beta chains from one sample, sequenced in a study of high-grade serous ovarian cancer treatment subgroups. Sequencing was performed with immunoSEQ multiplex PCR; in TCRdb, only in-frame clones are kept and a portion is missing. The sample carries 2,000 to 2,500 clones, approximately 72% recorded once. Tumor tissue was taken before any definitive surgery or chemotherapy was given. Sequenced: tumor tissue. The receptors come from a human donor with high-grade serous ovarian cancer.

The J gene is TRBJ2-5, the V gene TRBV6-6, with 7 bases lining up with TRBD1. The J call may be in error: the DNA end matches TRBJ2-7 better. The CDR3 contains 14 residues. Germline CDR1 MNHNY, CDR2 SVGAGI (reference sequence). This chain's CDR3 is CASSFTTGPYEQYF. The CDR3 DNA follows: TGTGCCAGCAGTTTCACGACAGGGCCGTACGAGCAGTACTTC.

The chain couples TRBV2 to TRBJ1-5, with D uncertain. Germline-derived CDR1 and CDR2 are SNHLY and FYNNEI. This CDR3 has 12 amino acids. Trimming cost V 6 bases and J 0 bases, with 3 bases left between them. The CDR3 coding sequence is TGTGCCAGCAGCCCTAGCAATCAGCCCCAGCATTTT. It is translated as CASSPSNQPQHF.

This chain uses TRBV7-9 with TRBJ1-6, with D possibly being TRBD1 (5 bases). V was cut by 5 bases and J by 8 bases, with 16 bases left in between. CDR3 length equals 15 residues. Germline V lookup: CDR1 SEHNR, CDR2 FQNEAQ (reference sequence). CDR3 sequence: CASSQEARVDSPLHF. CDR3 sequence (DNA): TGTGCCAGCAGCCAAGAGGCCAGGGTCGATTCACCCCTCCACTTT.

The chain recombines TRBV27 with TRBJ2-2, with 10 bases aligning to TRBD2. The CDR3 is 16 amino acids. From germline, CDR1 is MNHEY and CDR2 SMNVEV (reference sequence). V dropped 3 bases and J dropped 10; count of bases not matched to a gene: 11. The CDR3 loop reads CASSFERGGAQEELFF. The CDR3 nucleotides are TGTGCCAGCAGTTTCGAGCGGGGGGGCGCGCAAGAGGAGCTGTTTTTT.

This sequence joins TRBV27 and TRBJ1-2; 10 nucleotides agree with TRBD1. The CDR3 totals 17 residues. Trimming at V came to 4 bases and at J to 4 bases, leaving 12 bases not matched to a gene. Germline CDR1 and CDR2: MNHEY and SMNVEV (reference sequence). The CDR3 DNA follows: TGTGCCAGCAGTTCACCCCAAAAGACAGGGGGCTTCTATGGCTACACCTTC. Translated, it gives CASSSPQKTGGFYGYTF.